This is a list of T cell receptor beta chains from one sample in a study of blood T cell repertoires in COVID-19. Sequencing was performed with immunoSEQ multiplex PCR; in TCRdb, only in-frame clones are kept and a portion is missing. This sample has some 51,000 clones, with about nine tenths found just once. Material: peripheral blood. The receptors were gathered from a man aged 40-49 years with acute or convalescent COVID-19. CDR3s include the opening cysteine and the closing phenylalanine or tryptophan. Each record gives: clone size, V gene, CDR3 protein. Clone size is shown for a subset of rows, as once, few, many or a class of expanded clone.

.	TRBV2	CASSEEMGLATDTQYF
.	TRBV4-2	CASSQEGGTTDTQYF
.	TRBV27	CASSATGWSGNTIYF
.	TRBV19	CASSIRLGRGTQETQYF
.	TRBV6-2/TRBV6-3	CASSLGRQETQYF
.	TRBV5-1	CASSLWASTDTQYF
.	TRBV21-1	CASSTCGTSGRAVGHEQYF
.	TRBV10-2	CASSEQQGAGADTQYF
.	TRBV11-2	CASSLYRGTEAFF
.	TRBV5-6	CASSVDRGVDSTDTQYF
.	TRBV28	CATNPGERGDEQFF
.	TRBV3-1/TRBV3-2	CASRLAGENYGYTF
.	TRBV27	CASSFTIGDRGDYGYTF
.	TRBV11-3	CASSKGAGQEETQYF
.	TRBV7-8	CASSYEGRSSTEAFF
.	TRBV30	CAWSVGLAPETQYF
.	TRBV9	CASSVGVYTEAFF
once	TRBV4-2	CASSQDQGTSAREQFF
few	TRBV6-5	CASSYNGEISHEQYF
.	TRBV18	CASSSRDRVYEQYF